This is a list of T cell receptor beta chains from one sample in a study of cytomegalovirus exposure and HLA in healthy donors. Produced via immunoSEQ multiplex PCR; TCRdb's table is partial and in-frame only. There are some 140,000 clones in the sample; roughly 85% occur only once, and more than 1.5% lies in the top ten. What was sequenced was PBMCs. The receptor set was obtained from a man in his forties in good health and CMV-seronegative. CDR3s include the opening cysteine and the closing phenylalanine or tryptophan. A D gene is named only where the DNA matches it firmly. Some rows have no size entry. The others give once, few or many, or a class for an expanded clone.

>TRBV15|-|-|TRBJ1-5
TGTGCCACCAGCACCGGGGGGCAGGGTGGGAATCAGCCCCAGCATTTT
CATSTGGQGGNQPQHF
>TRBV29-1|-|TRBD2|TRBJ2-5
TGCAGCGTGGGGCCTAGCGGGCCGGAGACCCAGTACTTC
CSVGPSGPETQYF
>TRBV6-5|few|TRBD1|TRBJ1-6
TGTGCCAGCAGATTAAACAGGGGGCATAATTCACCCCTCCACTTT
CASRLNRGHNSPLHF
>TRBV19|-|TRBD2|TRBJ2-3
TGTGCCAGTAGTCCCGGACTAGCGGCTAGCACAGATACGCAGTATTTT
CASSPGLAASTDTQYF
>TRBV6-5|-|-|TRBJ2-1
TGTGCCAGCAGTTACTCGTTTGACAGCAATGAGCAGTTCTTC
CASSYSFDSNEQFF
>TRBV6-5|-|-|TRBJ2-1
TGTGCCAGCAGTTACTCCTCGCTAGCGAGGGGTGAGCAGTTCTTC
CASSYSSLARGEQFF
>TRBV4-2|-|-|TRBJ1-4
TGTGCCAGCAGCCAAGACAGGGGTGAAAAACTGTTTTTT
CASSQDRGEKLFF
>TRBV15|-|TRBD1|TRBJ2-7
TGTGCCACCAGCAGAGAGGCTCCCGGGACAGGGGCCGAGCAGTACTTC
CATSREAPGTGAEQYF
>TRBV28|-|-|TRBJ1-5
TGTGCCAGCAGTGGAGGGATGCGGCAGCCCCAGCATTTT
CASSGGMRQPQHF
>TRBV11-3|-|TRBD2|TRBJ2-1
TGTGCCAGCAGCTTAGATGGTAGCGGGAGTCCCAGTAGCGTTGAGCAGTTCTTC
CASSLDGSGSPSSVEQFF
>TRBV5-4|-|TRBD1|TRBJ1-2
TGTGCCAGCAGCTTGGAGGGAAGACAGGGGTTTGGCTACACCTTC
CASSLEGRQGFGYTF
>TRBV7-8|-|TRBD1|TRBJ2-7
TGTGCCAGCAGCTTAGGGACAGGGCTTGCATACGAGCAGTACTTC
CASSLGTGLAYEQYF
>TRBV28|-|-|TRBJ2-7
TGTGCCAGCAGACCGCAGGGATACTCTTTCGAGCAGTACTTC
CASRPQGYSFEQYF
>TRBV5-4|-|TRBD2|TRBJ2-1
TGTGCCAGCAGCACCAGACTAGCGGGGGGTCTCAACAATGAGCAGTTCTTC
CASSTRLAGGLNNEQFF
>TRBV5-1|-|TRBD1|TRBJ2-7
TGCGCCAGCCCTCCCCCTAGACAGGGAAACTACGAGCAGTACTTC
CASPPPRQGNYEQYF
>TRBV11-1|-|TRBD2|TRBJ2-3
TGTGCCAGCAGCCGCACACTAGCGGTCACAGATACGCAGTATTTT
CASSRTLAVTDTQYF
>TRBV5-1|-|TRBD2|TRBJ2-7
TGCGCCAGCAGCCGAACTAGCGGGGGGGCCCAGCCCTACGAGCAGTACTTC
CASSRTSGGAQPYEQYF
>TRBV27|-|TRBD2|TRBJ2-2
TGTGCCAGCAGTTTATTGAGCGGGAGGTCCACCGGGGAGCTGTTTTTT
CASSLLSGRSTGELFF
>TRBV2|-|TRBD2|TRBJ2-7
TGTGCCAGCAGTTGGGACTACTACGAGCAGTACTTC
CASSWDYYEQYF
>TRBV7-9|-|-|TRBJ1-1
TGTGCCAGCACCCCCGGTATAGGGGTCACTGAAGCTTTCTTT
CASTPGIGVTEAFF
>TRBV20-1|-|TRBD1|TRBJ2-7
TGCAGTGCTCCACAGGGGATCGAGCAGTACTTC
CSAPQGIEQYF
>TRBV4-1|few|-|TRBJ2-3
TGCGCCAGCAGCCAAGTAACTGGCACAGATACGCAGTATTTT
CASSQVTGTDTQYF
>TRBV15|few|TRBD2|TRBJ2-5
TGTGCCACCAGCAGAATAGCGGGGGGGCAGCAAGAGACCCAGTACTTC
CATSRIAGGQQETQYF
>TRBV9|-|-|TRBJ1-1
TGTGCCAGCAGCGTAGTAACAGCCACTGAAGCTTTCTTT
CASSVVTATEAFF
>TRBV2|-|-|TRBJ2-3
TGTGCCAGCAGTAGAGACGGAGATGGTGGGACAGATACGCAGTATTTT
CASSRDGDGGTDTQYF
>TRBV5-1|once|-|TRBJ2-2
TGCGCCAGCAGCCTGAGTGGATCGGGTCGGACCGGGGAGCTGTTTTTT
CASSLSGSGRTGELFF
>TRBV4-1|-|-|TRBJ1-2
TGCGCCAGCAGCCAAGTTCGGTCAGGAGGCTACACCTTC
CASSQVRSGGYTF
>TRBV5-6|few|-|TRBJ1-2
TGTGCCAGCAGCCTACCAGGCAAGGCCTATGGCTACACCTTC
CASSLPGKAYGYTF
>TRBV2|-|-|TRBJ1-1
TGTGCCAGCAGTGAAGAGCCCCGGGGCACTGAAGCTTTCTTT
CASSEEPRGTEAFF
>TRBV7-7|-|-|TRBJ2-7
TGTGCTAGCAGCCTTGGGACAACCTACGAGCAGTACTTC
CASSLGTTYEQYF
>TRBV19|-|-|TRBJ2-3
TGTGCCAGTAGTATTGTTGCGGACACAGATACGCAGTATTTT
CASSIVADTDTQYF
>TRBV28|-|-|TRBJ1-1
TGTGCCAGCAGTTTAACTTCCACGGGGAACACTGAAGCTTTCTTT
CASSLTSTGNTEAFF
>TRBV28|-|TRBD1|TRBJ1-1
TGTGCCAGCAAAATTCCGGGACAGGGGAAGGGGAACACTGAAGCTTTCTTT
CASKIPGQGKGNTEAFF
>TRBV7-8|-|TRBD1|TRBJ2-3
TGTGCCAGCAGCTGGGACAGGACAGATACGCAGTATTTT
CASSWDRTDTQYF
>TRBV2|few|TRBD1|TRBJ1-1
TGTGCCAGCAGCGACAGGGGGCGGGAGGCTGAAGCTTTCTTT
CASSDRGREAEAFF
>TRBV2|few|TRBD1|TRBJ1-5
TGTGCCAGCAGTGGGTTTGACAGGGCCTCAGGGGCCCAGCATTTT
CASSGFDRASGAQHF
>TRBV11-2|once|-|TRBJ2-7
TGTGCCAGCAGCTTATCTAGCCCTCTCTACTACGAGCGGTACTTC
CASSLSSPLYYERYF
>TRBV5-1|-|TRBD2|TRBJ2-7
TGCGCCAGCAGCTTGGGGGGGCTAGCGGGGAGCTACGAGCAGTACTTC
CASSLGGLAGSYEQYF
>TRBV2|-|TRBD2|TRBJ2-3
TGTGCCAGTCTAGCGGGGGGGGGCACAGATACGCAGTATTTT
CASLAGGGTDTQYF
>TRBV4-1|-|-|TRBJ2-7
TGCGCCAGCAGCCAAGATTACGGGGGCTACGAGCAGTACTTC
CASSQDYGGYEQYF
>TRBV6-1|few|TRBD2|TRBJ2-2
TGTGCCAGCAGTGAGCTGCAGGGAGGGACCGGGGAGCTGTTTTTT
CASSELQGGTGELFF
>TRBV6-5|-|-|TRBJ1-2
TGTGCCAGCAGTTACTCGGGGCAGGGGTATGGCTACACCTTC
CASSYSGQGYGYTF
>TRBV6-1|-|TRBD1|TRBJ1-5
TGTGCCAGCAGTGCAATATCCGGGACAGGGGGCAATCAGCCCCAGCATTTT
CASSAISGTGGNQPQHF
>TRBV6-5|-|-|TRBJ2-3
TGTGCCAGCACGAAGGTAGCGACAGATACGCAGTATTTT
CASTKVATDTQYF
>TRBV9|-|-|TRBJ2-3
TGTGCCAGCAGCGTAGGGGGAGCACCAGATACGCAGTATTTT
CASSVGGAPDTQYF
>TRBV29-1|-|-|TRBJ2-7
TGCAGCGCCGGGACAACCTACGAGCAGTACTTC
CSAGTTYEQYF
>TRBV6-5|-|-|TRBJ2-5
TGTGCCAGCAGTTATTCGGTTTCAATGGAGACCCAGTACTTC
CASSYSVSMETQYF
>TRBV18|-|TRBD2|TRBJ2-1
TGTGCCAGCTCACCGTTGGCGGGAGAAGACAATGAGCAGTTCTTC
CASSPLAGEDNEQFF
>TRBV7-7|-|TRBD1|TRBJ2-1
TGTGCTAGCAGCTGCCAGGGACAGGGGGCGCATGAGCAGTTCTTC
CASSCQGQGAHEQFF
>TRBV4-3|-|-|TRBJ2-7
TGCGCCAGCAGCCAAGAGACGCGGAGCCACTACGAGCAGTACTTC
CASSQETRSHYEQYF
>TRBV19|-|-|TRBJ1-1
TGTGCCAGTAGTATAGCCGTCACTATGTACACTGAAGCTTTCTTT
CASSIAVTMYTEAFF
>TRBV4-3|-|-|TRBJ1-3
TGCGCCAGCAGCCAAGCTGGGGGCACTGGAAACACCATATATTTT
CASSQAGGTGNTIYF
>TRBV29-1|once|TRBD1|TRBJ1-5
TGCAGCGTGGCATTATCAGGGGGCGGACTCAATCAGCCCCAGCATTTT
CSVALSGGGLNQPQHF